Each of the 26 T cell receptor beta chains below was sequenced from the same sample in a study of T cells expressing NK-cell markers. TCRdb reanalyzed the 5' RACE reads and collapses them to one entry per CDR3 protein, without DNA. The sample data list over 200,000 distinct CDR3 sequences. The specimen sequenced was blood T cells: a sorted CD56 or NKG2C T cell subset, CD4+ or CD8+ T cells, or bulk PBMC T cells (not recorded which). These receptor sequences come from a man younger than 35 in good health.

The chain links TRBV2 to TRBJ2-5; TCRdb proposes TRBD1, but this gene call is untestable without DNA. Looked up from germline, CDR1 is SNHLY and CDR2 is FYNNEI. This CDR3 is built from 15 residues. This CDR3 reads CASSTFEGVGETQYF.

This sequence joins TRBV29-1 and TRBJ1-3; TCRdb's D call, TRBD1, is unchecked because there is no DNA. The CDR3 runs 15 residues. Germline V gene sequence: CDR1 SQVTM, CDR2 ANQGSEA. CDR3 amino acids: CSVGDSVYSGNTIYF.

This chain joins TRBV19 and TRBJ2-2; with no DNA, the TCRdb D assignment of TRBD2 cannot be verified. The CDR3 has 16 amino acids. The germline V gene encodes CDR1 LNHDA and CDR2 SQIVND (reference sequence). This CDR3 is CASRRGQGRDTGELFF.

This rearrangement joins TRBV10-3 to TRBJ2-5; TCRdb calls TRBD2, which cannot be checked without DNA. The CDR3 runs to 14 residues. Germline V gene lookup returns CDR1 ENHRY and CDR2 SYGVKD. This CDR3 reads CAISGTGAFGTQYF.

The chain carries TRBV4-1 and TRBJ2-2; the TCRdb D gene call, TRBD2, has no DNA to confirm it. CDR1 and CDR2 from the germline V gene are MGHRA and YSYEKL. The CDR3 length is 19 residues. CDR3 sequence reads: CASSQDLGLAGGPDRELFF.

The chain carries TRBV11-2 and TRBJ2-2. The germline gives CDR1 SGHAT, CDR2 FQNNGV. CDR3 length equals 15 residues. CDR3 in amino acids: CASSLMSRITGELFF.

The chain is built from TRBV5-1 and TRBJ2-6; TCRdb proposes TRBD2, but this gene call is untestable without DNA. CDR1 and CDR2 from the germline V gene are SGHRS and YFSETQ. The CDR3 has 17 amino acids. CDR3 in amino acids: CASATSGSPSGANVLTF.

The chain uses TRBV27 and TRBJ2-5; TCRdb's assignment of TRBD1 cannot be checked, as there is no DNA. The CDR3 consists of 13 residues. The germline V gene has CDR1 MNHEY and CDR2 SMNVEV (reference sequence). CDR3: CASSPPRVETQYF.

The chain uses TRBV5-1 and TRBJ2-2; TCRdb's assignment of TRBD1 cannot be checked, as there is no DNA. The CDR3 sequence is 16 residues long. CDR1 and CDR2 (germline): SGHRS, YFSETQ. The chain's CDR3 is CASTPSGGVRTGELFF.

V is TRBV20-1 and J is TRBJ2-1; TCRdb designates TRBD1, a call that cannot be tested without DNA. The CDR3 runs 12 residues. CDR1 and CDR2 (germline): DFQATT, SNEGSKA (reference sequence). CDR3 in amino acids: CSGHPGVNEQFF.

This chain joins TRBV20-1 and TRBJ2-1; TCRdb's D call, TRBD2, is unchecked because there is no DNA. From germline, CDR1 is DFQATT and CDR2 SNEGSKA (reference sequence). The CDR3 covers 12 residues. CDR3 sequence: CSADREANEQFF.

The chain employs TRBV20-1 and TRBJ2-3; TCRdb picks TRBD2, but there is no DNA to check that call. CDR3 length: 15 amino acids. Germline CDR1 reads DFQATT; CDR2 reads SNEGSKA (reference sequence). CDR3 protein: CSASTSGRALDTQYF.

J is TRBJ2-3 and V is TRBV6-4; the TCRdb D gene call, TRBD2, has no DNA to confirm it. This CDR3 has 15 amino acids. Germline CDR1 is MRHNA and CDR2 is SNTAGT. CDR3 loop: CASSVLAGGPDTQYF.

The V and J genes are TRBV12-3 or TRBV12-4 and TRBJ2-2; TCRdb selects TRBD1, and the lack of DNA leaves this call unchecked. This CDR3 comprises 14 residues. This CDR3 is CASGGTGLIGELFF.

The gene calls are TRBV9 and TRBJ2-2. The CDR3 runs to 14 residues. Germline V gene data show CDR1 as SGDLS and CDR2 as YYNGEE. CDR3 sequence reads: CASLRTLSGGELFF.

The chain links TRBV25-1 to TRBJ2-1; as DNA is missing, the TRBD2 call by TCRdb cannot be tested. The CDR3 contains 17 residues. In germline, CDR1 is MGHDK, CDR2 SYGVNS. The CDR3 sequence is CASSERGLAGRPNEQFF.

This chain connects TRBV24-1 to TRBJ2-1; TCRdb's D call of TRBD1 is untestable without DNA. The length of the CDR3 is 13 residues. CDR1 KGHDR and CDR2 SFDVKD come from the germline V gene. CDR3 loop: CATSDLHPGMKFF.

The V call is TRBV15, the J call TRBJ2-5; as DNA is missing, the TRBD2 call by TCRdb cannot be tested. The CDR3 covers 15 residues. Germline V lookup: CDR1 LNHNV, CDR2 YYDKDF (reference sequence). The CDR3 protein is CATSRHQTSGMDQYF.

The chain recombines TRBV20-1 with TRBJ1-4; TCRdb reports TRBD1, a call that lacks DNA to check it against. Germline V gene sequence: CDR1 DFQATT, CDR2 SNEGSKA (reference sequence). This CDR3 is 12 amino acids long. CDR3 loop: CSASVGGEKLFF.

This chain links TRBV6-5 with TRBJ2-3. Germline CDR1 reads MNHEY; CDR2 reads SVGAGI. The CDR3 runs 12 residues. CDR3 region: CASTSVSDTQYF.

The CDR3 here is CSVLGNRDQAFF. This rearrangement joins TRBV29-1 to TRBJ1-1; TCRdb calls TRBD1, which cannot be checked without DNA. The germline V gene has CDR1 SQVTM and CDR2 ANQGSEA. The CDR3 spans 12 residues.

The chain has TRBV18 and TRBJ2-1. The CDR3 consists of 15 residues. Germline-derived CDR1 and CDR2 are KGHSH and LQKENI. The CDR3 is CASSPPAGGSNEQFF. The full variable domain, in which reference TRBV18 and TRBJ2-1 provide the parts outside the CDR3, is NAGVMQNPRHLVRRRGQEARLRCSPMKGHSHVYWYRQLPEEGLKFMVYLQKENIIDESGMPKERFSAEFPKEGPSILRIQQVVRGDSAAYFCASSPPAGGSNEQFFGPGTRLTVL.

The chain has TRBV4-3 and TRBJ1-5; TCRdb calls TRBD1, which cannot be checked without DNA. Germline CDR1 and CDR2: LGHNA and YSLEER. CDR3 length equals 16 residues. The CDR3 sequence: CASSQTAGTVSQPQHF.

The J gene is TRBJ2-3, the V gene TRBV14. Germline lookup yields CDR1 SGHDN and CDR2 FVKESK. The CDR3 length is 13 residues. This chain's CDR3 is CASSQAGADTQYF.

The J gene is TRBJ2-7, the V gene TRBV12-3 or TRBV12-4; the D call from TCRdb, TRBD1, cannot be confirmed without DNA. The CDR3 covers 12 residues. The CDR3 is CASTSDRDEQYF.

The CDR3 protein is CASITSYGTQYF. V and J are TRBV12-3 or TRBV12-4 and TRBJ2-3; as DNA is missing, the TRBD2 call by TCRdb cannot be tested. This CDR3 region has 12 residues.